The entry that follows covers one T cell receptor (beta chain) sequence. Its specific antigen is unknown. These data are taken from a study of synovial regulatory T cells in juvenile arthritis (dated by TCRdb to about 2015). The study in broad terms: Among sequenced patients, a few were therapy-naive, one received methotrexate plus infliximab, several received methotrexate, and one had no treatment information. Effector T cell subsets were also sequenced in this cohort for comparisons, but the Treg dataset alone covers only blood and synovial fluid Treg cells. TCR repertoire comparisons included Treg and Teff subsets from more than nine JIA patients with active disease. The study compared the TCRbeta CDR3 repertoires of blood iaTreg cells, other blood Treg cells and synovial fluid Treg cells taken from matched patient samples.

Libraries came from the immunoSEQ multiplex PCR assay. Adaptive Biotechnologies carried out the TCRbeta CDR3 sequencing. The paper's processing steps were these. Repertoire similarity was assessed with the Chao-modified Jaccard index and with the median clonotype overlap from 200 random subsamples of equal sample size. Similarity analyses were performed using either productive nucleotide sequences or in silico-translated amino acid sequences. To compare repertoires, the researchers applied hierarchical clustering with single linkage as well as t-SNE, based on Chao-modified Jaccard distances. After normalising for sample size, the researchers measured repertoire diversity with the Renyi index across a range of alpha values. The immuneACCESS repertoire file appears here via TCRdb, limited to in-frame rearrangements. These files lack a portion of the clones; in checked studies, under half of the deficit traces to unresolved V genes, and the cause of the others is not known. The V and J calls and the clone size are those of that table, but D and trimming were determined from the DNA. This sample's listing comprises roughly 10,000 clones. Just over 0.7% of the sample belongs to the ten largest clones.

The donors for the TCR repertoire analysis were some 11 juvenile idiopathic arthritis patients with active disease who had not reached inactive disease, of whom 3 were polyarticular and 8 were oligoarticular. The median age of the TCR-sequenced patients was more than 10 years (range roughly 2.1-22.9), and their median disease duration was roughly seven years (range 0.2-19.1). Samples for TCR repertoire analysis were collected at two centres in Italy. Peripheral blood mononuclear cells were separated on a Histopaque-1077 density gradient and then cryopreserved in about 90% FCS with around 10% DMSO. Points the paper makes about the study in general: Compared with other blood Treg cells, blood iaTreg cells had lower TCR diversity, a finding consistent with antigen-driven expansion. Across patients, iaTreg TCR repertoires were largely private, and these iaTreg repertoires partially overlapped with synovial Teff and blood CPL repertoires. More CDR3 sequences were shared by synovial Treg cells with iaTreg cells than with other blood Treg cells, and a closer relation was confirmed by Chao-Jaccard similarity.

Looking up the germline V gene yields CDR1 SGHDT and CDR2 YYEEEE. From cysteine to phenylalanine, the CDR3 is 15 amino acids long. The DNA sequence is not available. The V and J genes are TRBV5-6 and TRBJ2-5; TCRdb selects TRBD2, and the lack of DNA leaves this call unchecked. The sequenced sample consisted of Treg cells from blood. In the paper's terms, the cell subset or site label means: remaining (HLA-DR-negative) circulating blood Treg cells. The clonotype originates from a donor aged 2-30 years with juvenile idiopathic arthritis. The CDR3 in this case is CASSLYAGGPETQYF. The entire variable domain, with the stretches around the CDR3 drawn from the reference TRBV5-6 and TRBJ2-5 proteins, is DAGVTQSPTHLIKTRGQQVTLRCSPKSGHDTVSWYQQALGQGPQFIFQYYEEEERQRGNFPDRFSGHQFPNYSSELNVNALLLGDSALYLCASSLYAGGPETQYFGPGTRLLVL.